This TCR beta chain came from a study of identical twins. In TCRdb, the 5' RACE reads were re-called with MiXCR into one record per CDR3 protein. In the table there are 1,800,000 or so distinct CDR3 sequences, about 31% of which are singletons. This clonotype has more than one count but fewer than ten. J gave up 2 bases and V 5 bases, and 8 bases lay outside the gene matches. This CDR3 is built from 16 residues. The genes are TRBV12-3 or TRBV12-4 and TRBJ2-3, with 9 positions matching TRBD2. The receptor was derived from a newborn girl in good health. The specimen sequenced was cord blood. DNA of the CDR3: TGTGCCAGCAGTAGGGCGGGAGGGTCGGCCACAGATACGCAGTATTTT. This codes for CASSRAGGSATDTQYF.